This T cell receptor (beta chain) was retrieved from a study of tumor-infiltrating lymphocytes in primary liver carcinoma. A primer in the constant region served to generate TCR beta cDNA from 500 to 600 ng of total RNA. A slightly modified ARM-PCR protocol with three nested multiplex PCR rounds produced these TCR beta libraries. The study ran its first two PCR rounds for approximately 10 cycles each, using TRBV1-TRBV30 forward primers and a C-beta reverse primer. Each CDR3 protein gets one entry after TCRdb re-called the multiplex PCR reads with MiXCR. The repertoire includes about 200,000 distinct CDR3 sequences, just under 85% of them detected once, and about a sixth sits in the top ten. In germline, CDR1 is SQVTM, CDR2 ANQGSEA. Trimming took 4 bases from V and 9 from J, leaving 22 bases between them. The CDR3 covers 14 residues. Starting material for RNA and DNA co-extraction consisted of about 17-30 mg of unsorted bulk tissue.

V is TRBV29-1 and J is TRBJ2-7; perhaps TRBD2 as D (5 bases). This sequence was found in a man aged 35-49 years with primary liver carcinoma and hepatitis B virus infection. The source material was tumor tissue from primary liver carcinoma. The CDR3 loop is CSVAPRLASGGQYF. As DNA, the CDR3 is TGCAGCGTTGCCCCGAGACTGGCCTCTGGAGGGCAGTACTTC.